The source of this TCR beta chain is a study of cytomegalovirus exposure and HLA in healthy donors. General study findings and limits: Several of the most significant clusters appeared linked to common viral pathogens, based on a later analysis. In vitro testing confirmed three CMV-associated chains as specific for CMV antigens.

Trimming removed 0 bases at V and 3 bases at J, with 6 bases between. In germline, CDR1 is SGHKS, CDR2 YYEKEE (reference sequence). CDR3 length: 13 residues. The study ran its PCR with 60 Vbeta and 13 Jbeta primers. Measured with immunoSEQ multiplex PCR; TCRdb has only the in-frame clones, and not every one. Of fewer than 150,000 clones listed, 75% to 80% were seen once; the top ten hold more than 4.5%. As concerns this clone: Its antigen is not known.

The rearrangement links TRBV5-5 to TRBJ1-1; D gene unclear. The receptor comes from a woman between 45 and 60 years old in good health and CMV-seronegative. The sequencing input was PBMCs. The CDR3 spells CASSLAVDTEAFF. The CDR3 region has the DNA TGTGCCAGCAGCTTGGCGGTGGACACTGAAGCTTTCTTT. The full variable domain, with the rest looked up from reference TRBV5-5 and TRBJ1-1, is DAGVTQSPTHLIKTRGQQVTLRCSPISGHKSVSWYQQVLGQGPQFIFQYYEKEERGRGNFPDRFSARQFPNYSSELNVNALLLGDSALYLCASSLAVDTEAFFGQGTRLTVV.